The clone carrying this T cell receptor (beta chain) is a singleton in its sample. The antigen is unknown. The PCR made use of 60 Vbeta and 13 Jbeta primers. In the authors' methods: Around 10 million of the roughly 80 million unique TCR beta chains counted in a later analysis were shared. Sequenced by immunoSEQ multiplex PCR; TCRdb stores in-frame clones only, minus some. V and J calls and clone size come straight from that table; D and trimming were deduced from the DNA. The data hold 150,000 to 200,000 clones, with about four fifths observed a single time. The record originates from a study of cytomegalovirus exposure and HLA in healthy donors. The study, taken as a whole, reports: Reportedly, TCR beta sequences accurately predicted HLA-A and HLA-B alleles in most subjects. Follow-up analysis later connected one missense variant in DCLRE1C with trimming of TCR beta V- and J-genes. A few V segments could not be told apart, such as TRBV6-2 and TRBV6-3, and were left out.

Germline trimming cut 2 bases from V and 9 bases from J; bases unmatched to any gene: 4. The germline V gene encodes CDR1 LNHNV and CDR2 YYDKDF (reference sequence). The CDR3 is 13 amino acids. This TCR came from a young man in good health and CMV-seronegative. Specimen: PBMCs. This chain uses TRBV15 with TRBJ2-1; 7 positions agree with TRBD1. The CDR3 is CATSRQQGLEQFF. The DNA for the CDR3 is TGTGCCACCAGCAGACAACAGGGGCTTGAGCAGTTCTTC.